The subject of this entry is one T cell receptor beta chain. Its antigen is not identified. Between the trimmed V and J ends, which lost 3 bases and 1 base, there was a span of 8 bases. CDR1 is SGHTA, CDR2 FQGNSA, per germline. This CDR3 has 14 amino acids. The entry originates in a study of T cell repertoires in cytomegalovirus infection. TCRdb reprocessed the reads with MiXCR, giving one entry per CDR3 protein. Of around 85,000 distinct CDR3 sequences listed, about 44% are singletons. Findings of the study overall: Dominating the ex vivo response were TCR beta clonotypes that were CMV-specific and HLA-C-restricted.

The receptor was isolated from a human donor in good health (CMV status not recorded). Some clones in this sample may be carry-over from other donors' samples. The input for sequencing was CD8+ T cells from cultured PBMCs, taken from culture after CMV antigen stimulation. The chain has TRBV7-2 and TRBJ2-3; no definite D call. CDR3 amino acids: CASSLTGGTDTQYF. CDR3 DNA sequence: TGTGCCAGCAGCTTGACTGGGGGCACAGATACGCAGTATTTT.